The 25 T cell receptor beta chains listed next were all sequenced from one sample in a study of OX40 agonist ivuxolimab in advanced cancers. The assay was immunoSEQ multiplex PCR, and TCRdb's table has in-frame clones only and misses some. The sample lists 40,000 to 45,000 clones, 80% to 90% occurring once. The sample consisted of CD4+ or CD8+ T cells sorted from blood, taken in a trial of the OX40 agonist ivuxolimab. The receptors derive from an adult with an advanced solid tumor such as melanoma, head and neck, liver or kidney cancer.

The J gene is TRBJ1-6, the V gene TRBV5-4, with TRBD1 matching over 7 bases. The CDR3 is made up of 17 amino acids. J was trimmed by 9 bases and V by 1 base; bases with no gene match: 13. In germline, CDR1 is SGHNT, CDR2 YYREEE (reference sequence). CDR3 nucleotides: TGTGCCAGCAGCTTGCCCGAAATGACAGGGAGAGGTTCACCCCTCCACTTT. It translates to CASSLPEMTGRGSPLHF.

This chain links TRBV18 with TRBJ1-4; 8 bases match TRBD1. Trimming removed 3 bases from V and 2 bases from J; junction bases left unmatched: 11. The CDR3 runs to 18 residues. The germline V gene encodes CDR1 KGHSH and CDR2 LQKENI. The CDR3 region is CASSPDRGEMLTNEKLFF. CDR3 coding DNA: TGTGCCAGCTCACCTGACAGGGGAGAAATGCTGACTAATGAAAAACTGTTTTTT.

This sequence joins TRBV28 and TRBJ2-5; 10 nucleotides line up with TRBD2. The last part of the DNA fits TRBJ2-7 better; the J call may be wrong. The CDR3 is 15 residues long. Germline CDR1 is MDHEN and CDR2 is SYDVKM. The CDR3 DNA is TGTGCCAGCAGTTTGACGGGACTAGCGCCATACGAGCAGTACTTC. As protein: CASSLTGLAPYEQYF.

V is TRBV28 and J is TRBJ2-2, with unresolved D. V lost 5 bases to trimming and J lost 4 bases, with 17 bases between them. The CDR3 is 16 residues long. CDR1 MDHEN and CDR2 SYDVKM come from the germline V gene. The CDR3 DNA reads TGTGCCAGCAGTATACCCGACGGACCATCCACCGGGGAGCTGTTTTTT. Translation gives CASSIPDGPSTGELFF.

The chain employs TRBV27 and TRBJ2-5; 7 nucleotides match TRBD2. This CDR3 contains 16 residues. Germline V gene sequence: CDR1 MNHEY, CDR2 SMNVEV (reference sequence). Losses at the gene ends were 2 bases for V and 5 bases for J; bases not matched to a gene: 11. DNA of the CDR3: TGTGCCAGCAGTTTAAACTTCGGACTAGGCGGGGAGACCCAGTACTTC. Protein sequence: CASSLNFGLGGETQYF.

As concerns this clone: Sequence at one end of the junction differs from germline and may be a read error. The V call is TRBV28, the J call TRBJ2-2; 7 nucleotides align to TRBD2. Per the germline V gene, CDR1 is MDHEN and CDR2 is SYDVKM. This CDR3 is built from 14 residues. CDR3 sequence: CARSLGGETGELFF. The CDR3 DNA sequence: TGTGCCCGCAGTCTGGGGGGGGAAACCGGGGAGCTGTTTTTT.

The rearrangement joins TRBV6-1 to TRBJ1-3, with no clear D. Germline CDR1 and CDR2: MNHNS and SASEGT. V gave up 11 bases and J gave up 7 bases, with 15 bases separating them. The CDR3 spans 12 residues. In DNA, the CDR3 is TGTGCCTCAACCCTCAATGGGAACACCATATATTTT. It is translated as CASTLNGNTIYF.

J is TRBJ2-3 and V is TRBV2; TRBD1 is a possible D gene (5 bases). The CDR3 is 14 residues long. Trimming stripped 3 bases from V and 0 bases from J, with 7 bases between. The germline V gene encodes CDR1 SNHLY and CDR2 FYNNEI. This chain's CDR3 is CASSDRTSTDTQYF. The CDR3 DNA is TGTGCCAGCAGTGACAGGACAAGCACAGATACGCAGTATTTT.

The rearrangement joins TRBV5-8 to TRBJ2-7; no definite D call. V lost 4 bases, J lost 3 bases, and 5 bases lay in between. Germline CDR1 reads SGHTS; CDR2 reads YDEGEE. This CDR3 comprises 11 residues. The CDR3 loop is CASSAHYEQYF. Here the CDR3 DNA reads TGTGCCAGCAGCGCGCACTACGAGCAGTACTTC.

V gene TRBV5-1 combines with J gene TRBJ2-7, with TRBD2 matching over 11 bases. J lost 3 bases, V lost 0 bases, and 14 bases had no gene match. CDR3 length: 19 residues. Germline CDR1 SGHRS, CDR2 YFSETQ. The CDR3 DNA reads as TGCGCCAGCAGCTTGGGATTCGGTGGGGTAGCGGGAGGGTTCTACGAGCAGTACTTC. This translates into CASSLGFGGVAGGFYEQYF.

V gene TRBV7-3 combines with J gene TRBJ2-2, with D unresolved. Trimming took 4 bases from V and 1 from J, leaving 13 bases between them. CDR3 length equals 16 residues. Germline CDR1 SGHTA, CDR2 FQGTGA. In nucleotides, the CDR3 is TGTGCCAGCAGCTCAAGCCCGTCAGGGAACACCGGGGAGCTGTTTTTT. Translating gives CASSSSPSGNTGELFF.

This clone was observed a handful of times. V gene TRBV28 combines with J gene TRBJ1-5; D perhaps matches TRBD1 (5 bases). Germline assignment: CDR1 MDHEN and CDR2 SYDVKM. The CDR3 covers 13 residues. Trimming pared 5 bases from V and 5 bases from J, leaving 10 bases between. The chain's CDR3 is CASSDRGDQPQHF. The CDR3 DNA reads as TGTGCCAGCAGTGATCGAGGGGATCAGCCCCAGCATTTT. Filled out from reference TRBV28 and TRBJ1-5, the complete variable domain reads DVKVTQSSRYLVKRTGEKVFLECVQDMDHENMFWYRQDPGLGLRLIYFSYDVKMKEKGDIPEGYSVSREKKERFSLILESASTNQTSMYLCASSDRGDQPQHFGDGTRLSIL.

In its sample, this clone was seen once. The chain uses TRBV4-1 and TRBJ1-4, with D hard to call. Looked up from germline, CDR1 is MGHRA and CDR2 is YSYEKL. V was trimmed by 0 bases and J by 2 bases, leaving 13 bases between them. The CDR3 covers 17 residues. CDR3 residues: CASSQEARSGTNEKLFF. The CDR3 coding sequence is TGCGCCAGCAGCCAAGAGGCGCGTTCGGGTACTAATGAAAAACTGTTTTTT.

The chain combines TRBV7-6 with TRBJ1-5, with 11 bases identical to TRBD1. The germline gives CDR1 SGHVS, CDR2 FNYEAQ. The CDR3 has 15 residues. V shed 6 bases, J shed 4 bases, and the junction held 5 bases outside the gene matches. The CDR3 spells CASRGRDRGNQPQHF. The DNA of the CDR3 is TGTGCCAGCAGGGGCCGGGACAGGGGGAATCAGCCCCAGCATTTT.

The chain joins TRBV19 to TRBJ2-2; TRBD1 agrees at 8 bases. Per the germline V gene, CDR1 is LNHDA and CDR2 is SQIVND (reference sequence). The trim removed 7 bases at V and 0 bases at J, leaving 1 base unmatched. This CDR3 is built from 14 residues. CDR3 region: CASMGQANTGELFF. CDR3 bases: TGTGCCAGTATGGGACAGGCGAACACCGGGGAGCTGTTTTTT.

This chain connects TRBV5-8 to TRBJ2-1; no clear D. Germline V gene data show CDR1 as SGHTS and CDR2 as YDEGEE. Trimming cost V 4 bases and J 3 bases, with 2 bases left between them. The CDR3 loop spans 11 amino acids. CDR3 DNA: TGTGCCAGCAGCCTCTACAATGAGCAGTTCTTC. This encodes CASSLYNEQFF.

The chain uses TRBV7-8 and TRBJ1-4; D unresolved. The CDR3 consists of 15 residues. Germline V lookup: CDR1 SGHVS, CDR2 FQNEAQ. Trimming cost V 5 bases and J 3 bases, with 13 bases left between them. This CDR3 reads CASSPHGAANEKLFF. CDR3 sequence (DNA): TGTGCCAGCAGCCCCCACGGTGCTGCTAATGAAAAACTGTTTTTT.

V is TRBV7-6 and J is TRBJ2-3; no definite D call. V was cut by 5 bases and J by 9 bases, with 15 bases left in between. Germline loops: CDR1 SGHVS, CDR2 FNYEAQ. CDR3 length: 13 amino acids. The DNA of the CDR3 is TGTGCCAGCAGCGCAGGTCCAGCCGACACGCAGTATTTT. Its translation is CASSAGPADTQYF.

V is TRBV19 and J is TRBJ2-5, with 9 nucleotides matching TRBD1. The CDR3 has 15 residues. V was clipped by 6 bases and J by 4 bases; unmatched bases: 9. CDR1 is LNHDA, CDR2 SQIVND, per germline (reference sequence). The CDR3: CASSRGQGGRETQYF. CDR3 in DNA: TGTGCCAGTAGCCGGGGACAGGGAGGTCGAGAGACCCAGTACTTC.

The chain has TRBV10-2 and TRBJ1-5; D gene uncertain. The CDR3 is 14 amino acids. Trimming shortened V by 1 base and J by 1 base, and 5 bases separated the two germline ends. CDR1 is WSHSY and CDR2 is SAAADI in the germline V gene. The CDR3 loop reads CASSEWQSNQPQHF. DNA of the CDR3: TGCGCCAGCAGTGAGTGGCAGAGCAATCAGCCCCAGCATTTT.

This chain connects TRBV15 to TRBJ1-3; no firm D call. This CDR3 comprises 13 residues. V dropped 2 bases and J dropped 4 bases, with 6 bases sitting between them. Germline values: CDR1 LNHNV, CDR2 YYDKDF (reference sequence). The CDR3 nucleotides are TGTGCCACCAGCAGATATCCAGGAAACACCATATATTTT. Its protein product is CATSRYPGNTIYF. The complete variable domain, with remaining parts taken from reference TRBV15 and TRBJ1-3, reads DAMVIQNPRYQVTQFGKPVTLSCSQTLNHNVMYWYQQKSSQAPKLLFHYYDKDFNNEADTPDNFQSRRPNTSFCFLDIRSPGLGDTAMYLCATSRYPGNTIYFGEGSWLTVV.

This clone was seen a few times. A read error may produce the germline difference seen at one junction end. DNA for the CDR3: TGTGCCAGCACTGAACAGGGGCGATATGGCTACACCTTC. Its protein product is CASTEQGRYGYTF. The V and J genes are TRBV2 and TRBJ1-2; TRBD1 matches 7 bases. In germline, CDR1 is SNHLY, CDR2 FYNNEI. CDR3 length: 13 residues.

The DNA of the CDR3 is TGTGCCAGCAGTCGCTCGAGCGGCTACACCTTC. Its translation: CASSRSSGYTF. The chain links TRBV28 to TRBJ1-2; no firm D call. The CDR3 sequence is 11 residues long. CDR1 and CDR2 (germline): MDHEN, SYDVKM. V was trimmed by 5 bases and J by 8 bases, leaving 9 bases between them.

The chain has TRBV7-8 and TRBJ2-1; TRBD1 might be the D (6 bases). Trimming stripped 5 bases from V and 0 bases from J, with 20 bases between. CDR1 and CDR2 (germline): SGHVS, FQNEAQ. This CDR3 has 18 residues. This CDR3 reads CASSKLNRDKHSYNEQFF. In DNA form, the CDR3 reads TGTGCCAGCAGCAAATTAAATAGGGACAAACACTCCTACAATGAGCAGTTCTTC. The whole variable domain, filled in from reference TRBV7-8 and TRBJ2-1, reads GAGVSQSPRYKVAKRGQDVALRCDPISGHVSLFWYQQALGQGPEFLTYFQNEAQLDKSGLPSDRFFAERPEGSVSTLKIQRTQQEDSAVYLCASSKLNRDKHSYNEQFFGPGTRLTVL.

This clone was seen only once. The chain has TRBV27 and TRBJ2-5; 8 nucleotides line up with TRBD1. CDR3 length: 15 amino acids. Germline CDR1 MNHEY, CDR2 SMNVEV (reference sequence). V was pared by 4 bases and J by 4 bases, with 8 bases of the junction left unmatched. The CDR3 sequence is CASSYGTGYSETQYF. For the CDR3, the DNA is TGTGCCAGCAGTTATGGGACAGGATATTCAGAGACCCAGTACTTC.